A selection of T cell receptor beta chains follows, all from one sample in a study of T cell responses to AZD1222 COVID-19 vaccine. Clones were sequenced by immunoSEQ multiplex PCR, and TCRdb holds only the in-frame ones, with some missing. The sample consists of 150,000 to 250,000 clones, 90% to 95% of them appearing once. The sequences come from peripheral blood, collected 28 days after the second AZD1222 dose. These receptors originate from an adult who received the AZD1222 COVID-19 vaccine. The conserved cysteine and the conserved F or W are not part of the CDR3 here. Size is stated for part of the rows, as once, few or many counts, or as a class when the clone is expanded.

V: TRBV27
length: 12
size: -
J: TRBJ1-1
CDR3: ASSLSGQGARAF

V: TRBV5-4
length: 12
size: -
J: TRBJ2-7
CDR3: ASSPLAGEYEQY

V: TRBV10-3
length: 15
size: -
J: TRBJ2-1
CDR3: AISESGYGLADNEQF

V: TRBV30
length: 12
size: -
J: TRBJ1-6
CDR3: AWKMGVGNSPLH

V: TRBV6-6
length: 10
size: -
J: TRBJ1-1
CDR3: ASRLGRTEAF

V: TRBV19
length: 12
size: -
J: TRBJ2-2
CDR3: ASGRDRGTGELF

V: TRBV7-2
length: 13
size: -
J: TRBJ1-6
CDR3: ASSRDSSNNSPLH

V: TRBV4-1
length: 16
size: -
J: TRBJ1-5
CDR3: ASSQDGEGVYSNQPQH

V: TRBV5-5
length: 13
size: -
J: TRBJ1-1
CDR3: ASSLTHREGTEAF

V: TRBV4-3
length: 11
size: -
J: TRBJ1-1
CDR3: ASSQAWEAEAF

V: TRBV19
length: 14
size: -
J: TRBJ1-1
CDR3: ASSPRLSGLNTEAF

V: TRBV4-1
length: 12
size: -
J: TRBJ2-3
CDR3: ASSPPATGDTQY

V: TRBV6-5
length: 13
size: -
J: TRBJ1-3
CDR3: ASRRASFSGNTIY

V: TRBV6-5
length: 12
size: -
J: TRBJ1-3
CDR3: ASSYGGSGNTIY

V: TRBV5-4
length: 12
size: -
J: TRBJ2-7
CDR3: ASSLLQGGNEQY

V: TRBV27
length: 13
size: -
J: TRBJ2-7
CDR3: ASSSPGQGFYEQY

V: TRBV10-3
length: 12
size: -
J: TRBJ1-2
CDR3: AIRRQGGDYGYT

V: TRBV7-2
length: 13
size: -
J: TRBJ1-5
CDR3: ASSLGGVNNQPQH

V: TRBV20-1
length: 12
size: -
J: TRBJ1-4
CDR3: SASLGGVGEKLF

V: TRBV7-2
length: 11
size: -
J: TRBJ2-5
CDR3: ASSLGGQETQY

V: TRBV11-2
length: 13
size: -
J: TRBJ2-1
CDR3: ASSFGVGAYNEQF

V: TRBV4-2
length: 19
size: once
J: TRBJ1-6
CDR3: ASSQDIGQGGKRGYNSPLH

V: TRBV7-2
length: 12
size: -
J: TRBJ1-2
CDR3: ASSLWRSGYGYT

V: TRBV3-1/TRBV3-2
length: 10
size: once
J: TRBJ1-4
CDR3: ARRASNEKLF

V: TRBV5-1
length: 14
size: -
J: TRBJ2-3
CDR3: ASSLSAGTSTDTQY

V: TRBV5-6
length: 13
size: -
J: TRBJ1-1
CDR3: ASSFTSGGDTEAF

V: TRBV7-9
length: 11
size: -
J: TRBJ1-4
CDR3: ASSGQADEKLF

V: TRBV5-4
length: 14
size: -
J: TRBJ1-1
CDR3: ASSSGGIRGNTEAF

V: TRBV15
length: 11
size: -
J: TRBJ2-3
CDR3: ASSDGDTDTQY

V: TRBV27
length: 11
size: few
J: TRBJ1-3
CDR3: ASSLSIGNTIY

V: TRBV19
length: 13
size: -
J: TRBJ2-2
CDR3: ASSSRGGESGELF

V: TRBV2
length: 12
size: -
J: TRBJ1-6
CDR3: ARNPESGDSPLH

V: TRBV5-1
length: 10
size: -
J: TRBJ1-1
CDR3: ASSLDPTEAF

V: TRBV10-2
length: 9
size: -
J: TRBJ1-1
CDR3: ASSVEAEAF

V: TRBV5-1
length: 14
size: few
J: TRBJ2-2
CDR3: ASSLGREPGTGELF

V: TRBV4-1
length: 14
size: -
J: TRBJ2-5
CDR3: ASSPFGTGGRETQY

V: TRBV7-8
length: 14
size: -
J: TRBJ1-4
CDR3: ASSSGLGQGNEKLF

V: TRBV14
length: 12
size: -
J: TRBJ2-1
CDR3: ASSQAGAHNEQF

V: TRBV6-2/TRBV6-3
length: 12
size: -
J: TRBJ1-5
CDR3: ASSYLLPNQPQH

V: TRBV28
length: 12
size: -
J: TRBJ1-6
CDR3: ASSSGTGPWALH

V: TRBV18
length: 12
size: -
J: TRBJ1-5
CDR3: ASSGTDSNQPQH

V: TRBV6-5
length: 12
size: -
J: TRBJ1-2
CDR3: ASNTGGPEPGYT

V: TRBV6-4
length: 12
size: -
J: TRBJ2-2
CDR3: ASGLAANTGELF

V: TRBV7-9
length: 12
size: -
J: TRBJ1-1
CDR3: ASSLGGMNTEAF

V: TRBV7-2
length: 12
size: -
J: TRBJ1-4
CDR3: ASSLAGAGEKLF

V: TRBV9
length: 13
size: few
J: TRBJ1-3
CDR3: ASSPRQGYGNTIY

V: TRBV15
length: 10
size: -
J: TRBJ2-5
CDR3: ATSRDHETQY

V: TRBV10-3
length: 15
size: -
J: TRBJ1-5
CDR3: AISESLITLGNQPQH

V: TRBV5-1
length: 12
size: -
J: TRBJ2-2
CDR3: ASNPQGNTGELF

V: TRBV3-1/TRBV3-2
length: 11
size: -
J: TRBJ1-1
CDR3: ASSQRQGPEAF

V: TRBV5-1
length: 12
size: -
J: TRBJ1-2
CDR3: ASSLADPDYGYT

V: TRBV5-6
length: 13
size: -
J: TRBJ1-1
CDR3: ASSFRDTRWTEAF

V: TRBV11-2
length: 11
size: -
J: TRBJ2-2
CDR3: ASGASNTGELF

V: TRBV2
length: 10
size: -
J: TRBJ2-5
CDR3: ARQGRQETQY

V: TRBV7-9
length: 12
size: -
J: TRBJ1-4
CDR3: ASRLGTSNEKLF